What follows describes a single T cell receptor beta chain. As yet, its antigen is unknown. Sequencing relied on a cDNA template that was reverse transcribed from extracted RNA. Generated by immunoSEQ multiplex PCR, the TCRdb table keeps only in-frame clones and is missing some. The sample includes more than 95,000 clones, under 90% of them seen just once. The CDR3 extends over 16 amino acids. The V gene's germline CDR1 is SGHRS and CDR2 YFSETQ. V was shortened by 3 bases and J by 3 bases, with 16 bases between the two germline ends. Treatment given: oral pan-JAK inhibitor, 5-10 mg twice daily. This entry comes from a study of CD8+ T cells in alopecia areata. Broader study findings: Scalp sequencing also captures normal skin's resident alphabeta T cells.

The sample in question was CD8+ T cells sorted from blood, obtained between weeks 30 and 35, from a patient treated with tofacitinib. The V gene is TRBV5-1, the J gene TRBJ2-1, with TRBD2 as a possible D gene (6 bases). The source of this sequence is a human donor with alopecia areata. CDR3 DNA sequence: TGCGCCAGCAGCTCCCCGGGCGGGATCGACTACAATGAGCAGTTCTTC. Encoded protein: CASSSPGGIDYNEQFF. Complete variable domain (other parts from reference TRBV5-1 and TRBJ2-1): KAGVTQTPRYLIKTRGQQVTLSCSPISGHRSVSWYQQTPGQGLQFLFEYFSETQRNKGNFPGRFSGRQFSNSRSEMNVSTLELGDSALYLCASSSPGGIDYNEQFFGPGTRLTVL.